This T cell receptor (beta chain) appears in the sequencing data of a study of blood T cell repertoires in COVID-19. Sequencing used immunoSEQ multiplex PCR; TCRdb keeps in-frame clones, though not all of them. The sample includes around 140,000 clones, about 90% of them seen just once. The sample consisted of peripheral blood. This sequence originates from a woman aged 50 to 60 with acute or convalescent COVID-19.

CDR3 in amino acids: CASSEMQGSYNEQFF. The CDR3 region has the DNA TGTGCCAGCAGTGAAATGCAGGGTTCCTACAATGAGCAGTTCTTC. The chain links TRBV2 to TRBJ2-1; weak D call: TRBD1 (5 bases). V was shortened by 2 bases and J by 1 base, with 9 bases between the two germline ends. The CDR3 has 15 residues. Germline values: CDR1 SNHLY, CDR2 FYNNEI.